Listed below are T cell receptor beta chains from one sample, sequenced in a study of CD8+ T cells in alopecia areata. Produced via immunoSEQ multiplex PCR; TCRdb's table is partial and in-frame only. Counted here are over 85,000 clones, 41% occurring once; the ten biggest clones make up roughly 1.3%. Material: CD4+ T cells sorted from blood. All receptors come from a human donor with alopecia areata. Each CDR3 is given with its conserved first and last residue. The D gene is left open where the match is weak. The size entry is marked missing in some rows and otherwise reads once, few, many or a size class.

cdr3_aa: CSVEDGQGSEQYF
cdr3_nt: TGCAGCGTTGAAGACGGACAGGGAAGCGAGCAGTACTTC
j_call: TRBJ2-7
v_call: TRBV29-1
d_call: TRBD1
clone_size: once

cdr3_aa: CASSLIQGSRETQYF
cdr3_nt: TGTGCCAGCAGTCTCATCCAGGGTAGCAGAGAGACCCAGTACTTC
j_call: TRBJ2-5
v_call: TRBV6-5
d_call: NA
clone_size: NA

cdr3_aa: CASSIQGGLYEQYF
cdr3_nt: TGTGCCAGTAGTATACAGGGAGGTTTATACGAGCAGTACTTC
j_call: TRBJ2-7
v_call: TRBV19
d_call: NA
clone_size: NA

cdr3_aa: CASSPPTDYSSYNEQFF
cdr3_nt: TGCGCCAGCAGCCCGCCGACGGACTACAGCTCCTACAATGAGCAGTTCTTC
j_call: TRBJ2-1
v_call: TRBV5-1
d_call: NA
clone_size: NA

cdr3_aa: CASSRTTDTQYF
cdr3_nt: TGCGCCAGCAGCCGGACAACAGATACGCAGTATTTT
j_call: TRBJ2-3
v_call: TRBV4-3
d_call: NA
clone_size: NA

cdr3_aa: CACSSMRGNEKLFF
cdr3_nt: TGTGCCTGTAGTTCTATGCGGGGTAATGAAAAACTGTTTTTT
j_call: TRBJ1-4
v_call: TRBV30
d_call: NA
clone_size: once

cdr3_aa: CASSQDRSRGSPLHF
cdr3_nt: TGTGCCAGCAGCCAAGACCGCAGTAGGGGTTCACCCCTCCACTTT
j_call: TRBJ1-6
v_call: TRBV14
d_call: NA
clone_size: NA

cdr3_aa: CSAGVAGELFF
cdr3_nt: TGCAGCGCGGGGGTGGCCGGGGAGCTGTTTTTT
j_call: TRBJ2-2
v_call: TRBV29-1
d_call: NA
clone_size: NA

cdr3_aa: CASSLGQGIHEQFF
cdr3_nt: TGTGCCAGCAGCTTAGGACAGGGGATCCATGAGCAGTTCTTC
j_call: TRBJ2-1
v_call: TRBV7-3
d_call: TRBD1
clone_size: NA

cdr3_aa: CASNDRPTDTQYF
cdr3_nt: TGTGCCAGCAATGACAGACCCACAGATACGCAGTATTTT
j_call: TRBJ2-3
v_call: TRBV6-6
d_call: NA
clone_size: NA

cdr3_aa: CASRADRGPNTEAFF
cdr3_nt: TGTGCCAGCAGAGCCGACAGGGGGCCGAACACTGAAGCTTTCTTT
j_call: TRBJ1-1
v_call: TRBV2
d_call: TRBD1
clone_size: NA

cdr3_aa: CASSLGTETQYF
cdr3_nt: TGTGCCAGCAGCCTCGGGACGGAGACCCAGTACTTC
j_call: TRBJ2-5
v_call: TRBV7-9
d_call: NA
clone_size: few

cdr3_aa: CASSSIMISRDPSSYEQYF
cdr3_nt: TGTGCCAGCAGCTCCATCATGATTTCCCGGGACCCCAGCTCCTACGAGCAGTACTTC
j_call: TRBJ2-7
v_call: TRBV27
d_call: NA
clone_size: NA

cdr3_aa: CASSFLGYNQPQHF
cdr3_nt: TGTGCCAGCAGTTTTCTGGGGTACAATCAGCCCCAGCATTTT
j_call: TRBJ1-5
v_call: TRBV27
d_call: NA
clone_size: few

cdr3_aa: CASSEDRSGANVLTF
cdr3_nt: TGTGCCAGCAGTGAGGACAGGTCTGGGGCCAACGTCCTGACTTTC
j_call: TRBJ2-6
v_call: TRBV2
d_call: TRBD1
clone_size: NA

cdr3_aa: CASSPGTGGRYEQYF
cdr3_nt: TGCGCCAGCAGCCCAGGGACAGGGGGGAGGTACGAGCAGTACTTC
j_call: TRBJ2-7
v_call: TRBV4-1
d_call: TRBD1
clone_size: NA

cdr3_aa: CASRKGQGNQPQHF
cdr3_nt: TGTGCCAGCAGAAAGGGACAGGGTAATCAGCCCCAGCATTTT
j_call: TRBJ1-5
v_call: TRBV6-5
d_call: TRBD1
clone_size: NA